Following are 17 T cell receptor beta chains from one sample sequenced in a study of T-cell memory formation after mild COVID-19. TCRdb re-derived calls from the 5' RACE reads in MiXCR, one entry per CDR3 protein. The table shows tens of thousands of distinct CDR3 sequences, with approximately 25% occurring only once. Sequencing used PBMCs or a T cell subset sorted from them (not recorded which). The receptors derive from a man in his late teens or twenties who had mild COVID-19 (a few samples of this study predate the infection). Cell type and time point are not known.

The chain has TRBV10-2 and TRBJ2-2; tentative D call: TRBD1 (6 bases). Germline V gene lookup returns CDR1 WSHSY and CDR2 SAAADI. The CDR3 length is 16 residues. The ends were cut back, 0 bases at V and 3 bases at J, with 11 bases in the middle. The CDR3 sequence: CASSESAGDYTGELFF. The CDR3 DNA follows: TGCGCCAGCAGTGAGTCGGCAGGGGATTACACCGGGGAGCTGTTTTTT.

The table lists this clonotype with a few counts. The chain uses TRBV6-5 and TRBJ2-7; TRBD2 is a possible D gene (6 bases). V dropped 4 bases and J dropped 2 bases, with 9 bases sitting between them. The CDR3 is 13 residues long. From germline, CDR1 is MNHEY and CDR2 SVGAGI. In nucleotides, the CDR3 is TGTGCCAGCAGTTCGGGGGAAACCTACGAGCAGTACTTC. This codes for CASSSGETYEQYF.

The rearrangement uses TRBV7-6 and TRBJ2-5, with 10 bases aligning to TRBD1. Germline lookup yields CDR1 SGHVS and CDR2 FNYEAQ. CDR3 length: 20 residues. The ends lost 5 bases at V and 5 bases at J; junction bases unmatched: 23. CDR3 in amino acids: CASSRRVPGQGFGASETQYF. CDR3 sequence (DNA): TGTGCCAGCAGCAGAAGGGTTCCGGGACAGGGGTTCGGGGCTAGCGAGACCCAGTACTTC.

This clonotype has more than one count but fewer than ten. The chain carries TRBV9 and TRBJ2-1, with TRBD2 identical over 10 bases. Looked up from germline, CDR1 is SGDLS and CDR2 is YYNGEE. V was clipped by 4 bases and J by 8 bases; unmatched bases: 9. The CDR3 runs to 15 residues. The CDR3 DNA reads TGTGCCAGCAGCCGAGAGGAGCGGGGGGGCTATGAGCAGTTCTTC. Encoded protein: CASSREERGGYEQFF.

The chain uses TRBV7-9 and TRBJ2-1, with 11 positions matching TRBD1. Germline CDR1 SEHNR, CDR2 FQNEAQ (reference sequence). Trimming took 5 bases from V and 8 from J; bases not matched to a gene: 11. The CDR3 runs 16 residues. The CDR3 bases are TGTGCCAGCAGCCCTGCCGGGACAGGGGGTATAGATGAGCAGTTCTTC. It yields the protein CASSPAGTGGIDEQFF.

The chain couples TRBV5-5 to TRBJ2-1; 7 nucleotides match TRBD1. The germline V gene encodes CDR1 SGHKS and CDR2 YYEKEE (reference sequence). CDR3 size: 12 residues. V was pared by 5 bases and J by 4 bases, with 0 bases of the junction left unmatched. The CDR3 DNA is TGTGCCAGCAGGACAGGGTACAATGAGCAGTTCTTC. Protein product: CASRTGYNEQFF. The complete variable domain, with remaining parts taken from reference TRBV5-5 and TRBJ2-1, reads DAGVTQSPTHLIKTRGQQVTLRCSPISGHKSVSWYQQVLGQGPQFIFQYYEKEERGRGNFPDRFSARQFPNYSSELNVNALLLGDSALYLCASRTGYNEQFFGPGTRLTVL.

CDR3 residues: CSARETLGPGYTF. CDR3 nucleotide sequence: TGCAGTGCTAGAGAGACTTTGGGGCCAGGCTACACCTTC. V and J are TRBV20-1 and TRBJ1-2, with TRBD1 as a possible D gene (5 bases). The CDR3 sequence is 13 residues long. In germline, CDR1 is DFQATT, CDR2 SNEGSKA (reference sequence). The V gene lost 0 bases and the J gene lost 8 bases, with 13 bases spanning the gap.

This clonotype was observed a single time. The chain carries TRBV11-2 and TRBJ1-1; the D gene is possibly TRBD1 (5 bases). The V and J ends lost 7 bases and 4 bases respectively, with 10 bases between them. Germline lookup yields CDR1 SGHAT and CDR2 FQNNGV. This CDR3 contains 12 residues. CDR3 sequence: CASIDRSTEAFF. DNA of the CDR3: TGTGCCAGCATAGACAGAAGCACTGAAGCTTTCTTT.

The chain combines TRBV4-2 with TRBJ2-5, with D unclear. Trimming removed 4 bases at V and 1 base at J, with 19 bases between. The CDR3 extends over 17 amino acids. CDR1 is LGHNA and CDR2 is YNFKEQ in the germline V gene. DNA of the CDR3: TGTGCCAGCAGCCCCAGCATCAGGATTTCGCCCCAAGAGACCCAGTACTTC. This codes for CASSPSIRISPQETQYF.

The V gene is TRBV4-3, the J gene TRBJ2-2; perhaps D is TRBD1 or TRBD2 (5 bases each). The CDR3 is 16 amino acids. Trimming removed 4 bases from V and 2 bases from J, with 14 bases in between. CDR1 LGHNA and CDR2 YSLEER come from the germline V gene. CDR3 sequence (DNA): TGCGCCAGCAGCCTGGGACGGAAGATAAACACCGGGGAGCTGTTTTTT. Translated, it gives CASSLGRKINTGELFF.

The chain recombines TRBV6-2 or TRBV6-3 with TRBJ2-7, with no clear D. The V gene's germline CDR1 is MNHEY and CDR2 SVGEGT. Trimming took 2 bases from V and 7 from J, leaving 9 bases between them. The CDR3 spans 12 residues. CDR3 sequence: CASSYNEEEQYV. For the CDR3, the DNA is TGTGCCAGCAGTTACAATGAGGAAGAGCAGTACGTC.

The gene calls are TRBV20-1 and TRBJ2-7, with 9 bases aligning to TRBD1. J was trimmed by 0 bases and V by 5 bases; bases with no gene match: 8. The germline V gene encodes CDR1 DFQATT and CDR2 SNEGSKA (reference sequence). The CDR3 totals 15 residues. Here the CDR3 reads CSALSQGASSYEQYV. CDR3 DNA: TGCAGTGCTCTATCACAGGGGGCGAGCTCCTACGAGCAGTACGTC.

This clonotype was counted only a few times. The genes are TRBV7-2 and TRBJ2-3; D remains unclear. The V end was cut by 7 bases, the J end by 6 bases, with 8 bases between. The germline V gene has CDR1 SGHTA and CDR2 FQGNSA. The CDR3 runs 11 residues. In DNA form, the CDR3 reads TGTGCCAGCACCCGAGGCGATACGCAGTATTTT. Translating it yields CASTRGDTQYF. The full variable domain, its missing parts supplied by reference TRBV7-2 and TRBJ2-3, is GAGVSQSPSNKVTEKGKDVELRCDPISGHTALYWYRQSLGQGLEFLIYFQGNSAPDKSGLPSDRFSAERTGGSVSTLTIQRTQQEDSAVYLCASTRGDTQYFGPGTRLTVL.

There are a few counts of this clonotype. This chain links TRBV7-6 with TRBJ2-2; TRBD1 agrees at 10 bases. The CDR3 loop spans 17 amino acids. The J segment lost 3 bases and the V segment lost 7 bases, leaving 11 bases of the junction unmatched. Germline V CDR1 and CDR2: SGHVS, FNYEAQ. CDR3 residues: CASIIPLGTGDTGELFF. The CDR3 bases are TGTGCCAGCATCATCCCGCTTGGGACAGGGGACACCGGGGAGCTGTTTTTT.

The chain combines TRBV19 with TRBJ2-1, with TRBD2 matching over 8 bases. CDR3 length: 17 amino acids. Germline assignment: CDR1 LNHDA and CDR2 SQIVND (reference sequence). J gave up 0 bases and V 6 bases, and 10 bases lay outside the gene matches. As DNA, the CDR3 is TGTGCCAGTAGCCCTAGCGGGCGTACTAGCTCCTACAATGAGCAGTTCTTC. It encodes CASSPSGRTSSYNEQFF.

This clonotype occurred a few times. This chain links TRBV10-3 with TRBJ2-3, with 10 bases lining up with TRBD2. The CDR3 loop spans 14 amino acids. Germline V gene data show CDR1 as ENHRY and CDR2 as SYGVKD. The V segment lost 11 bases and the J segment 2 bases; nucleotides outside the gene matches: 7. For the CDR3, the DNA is TGTGCCGCCAGTGGACTAGCGGCCACAGATACGCAGTATTTT. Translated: CAASGLAATDTQYF.

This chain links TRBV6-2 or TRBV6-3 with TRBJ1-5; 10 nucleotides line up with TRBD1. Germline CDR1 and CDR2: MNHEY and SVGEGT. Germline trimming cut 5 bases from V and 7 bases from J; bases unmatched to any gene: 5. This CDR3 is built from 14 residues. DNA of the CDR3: TGTGCCAGCAGTACCGGGACAGGGGTCCAGCCCCAGCATTTT. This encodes CASSTGTGVQPQHF.